The clone carrying this T cell receptor beta chain was observed once. Germline lookup yields CDR1 WSHSY and CDR2 SAAADI. With 0 bases clipped from V and 5 bases from J, the junction kept 11 bases outside the gene matches. The CDR3 loop spans 18 amino acids. Assay used: immunoSEQ multiplex PCR; TCRdb lists only in-frame clones, some missing. The profile shows under 130,000 clones, approximately 80% of them singletons. The data are from a study of glioma-infiltrating T cells after dendritic cell vaccination. Material: blood, obtained before dendritic cell vaccination. This TCR came from a human donor with glioblastoma. J is TRBJ2-3 and V is TRBV10-2; TRBD1 aligns across 10 bases. The CDR3 DNA sequence: TGCGCCAGCAGTGAGTCCCTCGAGACAGGGGGCGTGGGAGATACGCAGTATTTT. Amino acids: CASSESLETGGVGDTQYF.